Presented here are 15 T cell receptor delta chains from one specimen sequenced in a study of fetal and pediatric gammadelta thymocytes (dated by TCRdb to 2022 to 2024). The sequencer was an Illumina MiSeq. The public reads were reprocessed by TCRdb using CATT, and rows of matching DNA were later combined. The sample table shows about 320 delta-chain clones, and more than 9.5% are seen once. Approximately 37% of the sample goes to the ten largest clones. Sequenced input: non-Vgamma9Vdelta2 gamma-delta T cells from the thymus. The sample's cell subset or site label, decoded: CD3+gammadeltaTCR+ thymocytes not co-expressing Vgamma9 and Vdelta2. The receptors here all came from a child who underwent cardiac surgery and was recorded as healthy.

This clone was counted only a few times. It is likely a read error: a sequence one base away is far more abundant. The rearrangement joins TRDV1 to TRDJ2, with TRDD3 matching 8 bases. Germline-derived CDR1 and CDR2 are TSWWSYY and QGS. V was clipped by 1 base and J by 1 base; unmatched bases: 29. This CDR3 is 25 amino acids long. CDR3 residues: CALGEPSLSLLRGICHPFLTAQLFF. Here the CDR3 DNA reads TGTGCTCTTGGGGAACCTTCGTTGAGCCTCCTACGGGGGATATGCCATCCTTTTTTGACAGCACAACTCTTCTTT.

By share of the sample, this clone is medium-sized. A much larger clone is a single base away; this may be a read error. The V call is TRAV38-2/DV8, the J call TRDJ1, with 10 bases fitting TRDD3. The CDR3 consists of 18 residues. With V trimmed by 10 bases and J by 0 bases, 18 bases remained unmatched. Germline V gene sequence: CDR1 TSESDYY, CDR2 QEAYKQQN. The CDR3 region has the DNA TGTGCTAATAACCCATCGGTGGGGGATACAAATTACACCGATAAACTCATCTTT. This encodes CANNPSVGDTNYTDKLIF.

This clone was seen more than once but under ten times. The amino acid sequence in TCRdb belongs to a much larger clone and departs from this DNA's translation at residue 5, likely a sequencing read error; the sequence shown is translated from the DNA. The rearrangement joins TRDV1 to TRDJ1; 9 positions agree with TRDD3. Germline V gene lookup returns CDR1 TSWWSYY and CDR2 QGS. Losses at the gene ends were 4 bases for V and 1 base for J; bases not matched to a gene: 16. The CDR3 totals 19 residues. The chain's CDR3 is CALGVLVFPTGGITDKLIF. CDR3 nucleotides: TGTGCTCTTGGGGTACTAGTCTTTCCTACTGGGGGAATCACCGATAAACTCATCTTT.

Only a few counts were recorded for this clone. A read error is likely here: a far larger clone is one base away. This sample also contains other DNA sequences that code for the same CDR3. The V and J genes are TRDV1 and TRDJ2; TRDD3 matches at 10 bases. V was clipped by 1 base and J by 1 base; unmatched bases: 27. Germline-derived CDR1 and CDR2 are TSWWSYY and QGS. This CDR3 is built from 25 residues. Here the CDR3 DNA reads TGTGCTCTTGGGGAACCTTCGTTGAGCCTCCTACGGGGGATACGCCATCCATTTTTGACAGCACAACTCTTCTTT. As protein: CALGEPSLSLLRGIRHPFLTAQLFF.

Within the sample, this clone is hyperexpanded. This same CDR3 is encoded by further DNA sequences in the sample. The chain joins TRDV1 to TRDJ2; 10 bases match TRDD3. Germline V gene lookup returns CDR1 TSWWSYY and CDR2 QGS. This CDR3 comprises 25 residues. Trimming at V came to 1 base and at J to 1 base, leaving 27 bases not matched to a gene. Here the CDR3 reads CALGEPSLSLLRGIRHPFLTAQLFF. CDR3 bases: TGTGCTCTTGGGGAACCTTCGTTGAGCCTCCTACGGGGGATACGCCATCCTTTTTTGACAGCACAACTCTTCTTT.

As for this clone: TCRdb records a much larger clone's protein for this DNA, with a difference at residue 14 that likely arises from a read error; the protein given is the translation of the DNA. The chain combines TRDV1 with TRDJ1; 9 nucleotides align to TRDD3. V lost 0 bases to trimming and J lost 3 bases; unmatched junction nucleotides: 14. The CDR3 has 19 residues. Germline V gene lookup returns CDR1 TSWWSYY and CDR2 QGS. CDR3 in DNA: TGTGCTCTTGGGGAACTAGTCTTTCCTACTGGGGGAATCGCCGATAAACTCATCTTT. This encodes CALGELVFPTGGIADKLIF.

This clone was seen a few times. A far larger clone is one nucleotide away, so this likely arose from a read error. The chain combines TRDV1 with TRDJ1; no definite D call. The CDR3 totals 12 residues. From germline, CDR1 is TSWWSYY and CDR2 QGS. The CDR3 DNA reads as TGTGCTCTTGGGGAAAGTACCGGTAAACTCATCTTT. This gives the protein CALGESTGKLIF.

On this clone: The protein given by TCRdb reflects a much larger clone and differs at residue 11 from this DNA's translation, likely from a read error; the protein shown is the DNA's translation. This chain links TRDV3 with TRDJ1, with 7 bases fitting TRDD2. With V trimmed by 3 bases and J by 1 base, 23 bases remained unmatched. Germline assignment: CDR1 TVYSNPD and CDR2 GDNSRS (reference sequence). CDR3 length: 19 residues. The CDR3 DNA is TGTGCCTTGGTTCCTACTTTCACTGGCCTCGTGTCACCCACCGATAAACTCATCTTT. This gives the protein CALVPTFTGLVSPTDKLIF.

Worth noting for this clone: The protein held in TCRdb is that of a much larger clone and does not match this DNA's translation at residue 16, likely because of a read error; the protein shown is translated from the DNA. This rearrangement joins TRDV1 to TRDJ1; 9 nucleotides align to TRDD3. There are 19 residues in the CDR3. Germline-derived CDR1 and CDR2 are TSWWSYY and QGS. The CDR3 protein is CALGELVFPTGGITDELIF. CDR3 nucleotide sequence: TGTGCTCTTGGGGAACTAGTCTTTCCTACTGGGGGAATCACCGATGAACTCATCTTT.

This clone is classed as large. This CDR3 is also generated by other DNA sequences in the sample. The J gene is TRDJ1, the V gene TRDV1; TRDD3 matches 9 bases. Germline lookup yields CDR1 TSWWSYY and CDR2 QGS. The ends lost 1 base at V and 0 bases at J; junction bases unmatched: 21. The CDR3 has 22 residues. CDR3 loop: CALGERIYLGIRSKPYTDKLIF. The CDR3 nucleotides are TGTGCTCTTGGGGAACGGATCTACTTGGGGATACGTTCAAAACCTTACACCGATAAACTCATCTTT.

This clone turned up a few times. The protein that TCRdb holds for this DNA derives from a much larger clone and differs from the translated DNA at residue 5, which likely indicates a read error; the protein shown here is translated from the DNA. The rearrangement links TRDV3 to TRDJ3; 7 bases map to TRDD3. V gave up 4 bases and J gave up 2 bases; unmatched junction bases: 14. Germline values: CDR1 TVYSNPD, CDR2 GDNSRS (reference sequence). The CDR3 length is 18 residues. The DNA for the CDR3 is TGTGCCTCTTCCGCACTGGGGATGGTAGCCTGGGACACCCGACAGATGTTTTTC. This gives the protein CASSALGMVAWDTRQMFF.

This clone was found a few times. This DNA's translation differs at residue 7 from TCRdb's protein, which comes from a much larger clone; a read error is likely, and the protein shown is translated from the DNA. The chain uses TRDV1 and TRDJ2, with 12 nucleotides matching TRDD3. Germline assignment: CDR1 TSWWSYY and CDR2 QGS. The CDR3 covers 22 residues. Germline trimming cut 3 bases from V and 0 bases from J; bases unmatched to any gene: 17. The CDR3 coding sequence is TGTGCTCTTGGGGACCACAACCCCATCGTACTGGGGGATACCACTTTGACAGCACAACTCTTCTTT. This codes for CALGDHNPIVLGDTTLTAQLFF.

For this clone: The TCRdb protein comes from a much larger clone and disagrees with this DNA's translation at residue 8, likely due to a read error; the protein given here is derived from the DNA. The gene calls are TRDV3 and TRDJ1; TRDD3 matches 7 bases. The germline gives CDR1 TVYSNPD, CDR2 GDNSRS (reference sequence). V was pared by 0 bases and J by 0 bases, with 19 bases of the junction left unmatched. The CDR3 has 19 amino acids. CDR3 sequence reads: CAFRRWGGTPKAYTDKLIF. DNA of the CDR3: TGTGCCTTTAGACGCTGGGGGGGTACCCCGAAGGCGTACACCGATAAACTCATCTTT.

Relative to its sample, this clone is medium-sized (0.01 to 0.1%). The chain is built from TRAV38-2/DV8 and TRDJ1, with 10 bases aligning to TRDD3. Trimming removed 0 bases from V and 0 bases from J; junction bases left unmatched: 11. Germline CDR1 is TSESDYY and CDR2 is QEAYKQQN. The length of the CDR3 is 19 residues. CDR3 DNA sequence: TGTGCTTATAGGAGCGCGCCTACCGTAACTGGGGGATACACCGATAAACTCATCTTT. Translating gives CAYRSAPTVTGGYTDKLIF.

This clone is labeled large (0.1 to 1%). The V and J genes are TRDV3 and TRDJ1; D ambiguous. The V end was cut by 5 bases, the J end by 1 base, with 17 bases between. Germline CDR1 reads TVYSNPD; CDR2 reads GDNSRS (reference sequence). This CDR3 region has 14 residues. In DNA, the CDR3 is TGTGCCCTCCAGTCACAACTCGCCACCGATAAACTCATCTTT. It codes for CALQSQLATDKLIF. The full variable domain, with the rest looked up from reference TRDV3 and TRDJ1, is CDKVTQSSPDQTVASGSEVVLLCTYDTVYSNPDLFWYRIRPDYSFQFVFYGDNSRSEGADFTQGRFSVKHILTQKAFHLVISPVRTEDSATYYCALQSQLATDKLIFGKGTRVTVEP.